This entry lists 20 T cell receptor beta chains sequenced from one sample in a study of CD8 T cells in Susac syndrome. The authors reverse transcribed 0.5 to 1 ug RNA with random hexamers. TCRdb reanalysed the immunoSEQ multiplex PCR reads using MiXCR and keeps one entry per CDR3 protein. The data show 150,000 or so distinct CDR3 sequences, over 85% seen once. Sequenced sample: CD4+ T cells from PBMCs. Receptors were obtained from a human donor in good health.

This clonotype was counted a single time. The chain joins TRBV27 to TRBJ1-1; D unclear. Trimming took off 2 bases at V and 3 bases at J, with 13 bases between the two ends. Per the germline V gene, CDR1 is MNHEY and CDR2 is SMNVEV (reference sequence). CDR3 size: 15 residues. The CDR3 reads CASSLRFSAYTEAFF. DNA of the CDR3: TGTGCCAGCAGTTTAAGGTTTAGTGCCTACACTGAAGCTTTCTTT.

This chain connects TRBV7-9 to TRBJ2-1; weak D call: TRBD1 (5 bases). V was shortened by 2 bases and J by 1 base, with 12 bases between the two germline ends. The CDR3 runs to 16 residues. Germline assignment: CDR1 SEHNR and CDR2 FQNEAQ (reference sequence). The CDR3: CASSLRGLGSYNEQFF. DNA for the CDR3: TGTGCCAGCAGCTTAAGGGGCCTTGGGTCCTACAATGAGCAGTTCTTC.

The genes are TRBV6-5 and TRBJ2-2; D may be TRBD2 (5 bases). Germline V gene data show CDR1 as MNHEY and CDR2 as SVGAGI. V lost 0 bases and J 7 bases, leaving 9 bases between the germline ends. CDR3 length: 14 residues. CDR3 protein: CASSYSTMVGELFF. CDR3 sequence (DNA): TGTGCCAGCAGTTACTCGACTATGGTCGGGGAGCTGTTTTTT.

The V call is TRBV29-1, the J call TRBJ1-2; 8 positions match TRBD1. This CDR3 is 15 amino acids long. The germline CDR1 and CDR2 sequences are SQVTM and ANQGSEA. Trimming at V came to 4 bases and at J to 7 bases, leaving 14 bases not matched to a gene. The CDR3 spells CSVASLRQGAGGYTF. The CDR3 bases are TGCAGCGTTGCCTCGCTTCGGCAGGGGGCAGGTGGCTACACCTTC.

The chain joins TRBV29-1 to TRBJ1-1, with D unclear. This CDR3 has 11 residues. Trimming cost V 6 bases and J 10 bases, with 15 bases left between them. The germline gives CDR1 SQVTM, CDR2 ANQGSEA. The DNA of the CDR3 is TGCAGCGTCGCCCGGCACAGCCTAGCTTTCTTT. Its translation: CSVARHSLAFF.

This chain links TRBV6-6 with TRBJ1-2; D possibly corresponds to TRBD1 (6 bases). Trimming took 5 bases from V and 4 from J, leaving 14 bases between them. Germline V CDR1 and CDR2: MNHNY, SVGAGI (reference sequence). The CDR3 covers 14 residues. In DNA, the CDR3 is TGTGCCAGCAGTGCCCGGAACAGGGTCTATGGCTACACCTTC. Protein sequence: CASSARNRVYGYTF.

V gene TRBV7-9 combines with J gene TRBJ2-3; either TRBD1 or TRBD2 may supply D (5 bases each). CDR1 and CDR2 (germline): SEHNR, FQNEAQ (reference sequence). Trimming left V 1 base short and J 9 bases short, with 8 bases between. The CDR3 loop spans 12 amino acids. In nucleotides, the CDR3 is TGTGCCAGCAGCTTAGAAAGGGACACGCAGTATTTT. Encoded protein: CASSLERDTQYF. Supplemented by reference TRBV7-9 and TRBJ2-3, the full variable domain reads DTGVSQNPRHKITKRGQNVTFRCDPISEHNRLYWYRQTLGQGPEFLTYFQNEAQLEKSRLLSDRFSAERPKGSFSTLEIQRTEQGDSAMYLCASSLERDTQYFGPGTRLTVL.

The rearrangement uses TRBV7-2 and TRBJ1-1; D may be TRBD1 (5 bases). The CDR3 loop spans 15 amino acids. From germline, CDR1 is SGHTA and CDR2 FQGNSA. The V and J ends lost 5 bases and 1 base respectively, with 14 bases between them. In DNA form, the CDR3 reads TGTGCCAGCAGCCCCTGGACACAAACGAACACTGAAGCTTTCTTT. This gives the protein CASSPWTQTNTEAFF.

The V call is TRBV23-1, the J call TRBJ1-2; possibly TRBD1 for D (5 bases). TRBV23-1 qualifies as an ORF whose function is uncertain. Trimming took 4 bases from V and 2 from J, leaving 29 bases between them. This CDR3 has 20 residues. This CDR3 is CASSRVGTLWGPPENYGYTF. In DNA form, the CDR3 reads TGCGCCAGCAGTCGAGTGGGAACCTTGTGGGGACCGCCTGAAAACTATGGCTACACCTTC.

The V call is TRBV7-2, the J call TRBJ2-2; 11 bases align to TRBD2. Germline V gene data show CDR1 as SGHTA and CDR2 as FQGNSA. This CDR3 has 16 amino acids. Unmatched junction bases numbered 0, after V lost 3 bases and J lost 0 bases. The CDR3, as DNA: TGTGCCAGCAGCTTGACTAGCGGGGCGAACACCGGGGAGCTGTTTTTT. Its protein is CASSLTSGANTGELFF.

This chain uses TRBV5-1 with TRBJ2-7; D is unresolved. The CDR3 contains 11 residues. Germline V gene lookup returns CDR1 SGHRS and CDR2 YFSETQ. The V end was cut by 0 bases, the J end by 6 bases, with 4 bases between. The CDR3 DNA follows: TGCGCCAGCAGCTTGGGTCCCGAGCAGTACTTC. It is translated as CASSLGPEQYF.

CDR3: CSSFPSGGNTGELFF. The CDR3, as DNA: TGCAGTTCCTTTCCTAGCGGGGGGAACACCGGGGAGCTGTTTTTT. V and J are TRBV20-1 and TRBJ2-2; the match to TRBD2 covers 10 bases. This CDR3 is built from 15 residues. V was pared by 8 bases and J by 1 base, with 7 bases of the junction left unmatched. Per germline, CDR1 DFQATT and CDR2 SNEGSKA (reference sequence).

The chain is built from TRBV6-5 and TRBJ1-6; D perhaps matches TRBD1 (6 bases). This CDR3 spans 14 amino acids. Germline V lookup: CDR1 MNHEY, CDR2 SVGAGI. V was clipped by 2 bases and J by 5 bases, with 7 bases between them. The CDR3 here is CASSYDRNNSPLHF. CDR3 DNA: TGTGCCAGCAGTTACGACAGGAATAATTCACCCCTCCACTTT.

CDR3 sequence (DNA): TGCGCCAGCAGCCAAGGTCGGTCCCGTCCCTACGAGCAGTACTTC. This sequence encodes CASSQGRSRPYEQYF. The genes are TRBV4-1 and TRBJ2-7; unclear D gene. The CDR3 is 15 residues long. The germline V gene has CDR1 MGHRA and CDR2 YSYEKL. V was trimmed by 1 base and J by 2 bases, leaving 12 bases between them.

This chain connects TRBV2 to TRBJ2-5; D not certain. The CDR3 has 13 amino acids. Trimming took off 9 bases at V and 7 bases at J, with 18 bases between the two ends. The germline gives CDR1 SNHLY, CDR2 FYNNEI. CDR3 bases: TGTGCCAGGAGAATGGACGGTTTAGGGACCCAGTACTTC. Encoded protein: CARRMDGLGTQYF.

The chain links TRBV5-1 to TRBJ2-3; D is unresolved. In germline, CDR1 is SGHRS, CDR2 YFSETQ. The CDR3 runs to 14 residues. With 0 bases removed from V and 3 bases from J, the gap between germline ends came to 8 bases. DNA for the CDR3: TGCGCCAGCAGCTTGGCCCTGCGGACAGATACGCAGTATTTT. Its protein is CASSLALRTDTQYF.

V and J are TRBV15 and TRBJ2-1; 12 bases agree with TRBD2. V dropped 8 bases and J dropped 7; count of bases not matched to a gene: 3. The germline gives CDR1 LNHNV, CDR2 YYDKDF (reference sequence). This CDR3 has 13 amino acids. As DNA, the CDR3 is TGTGCCACCGCGGGACTAGCGGGTAATGAGCAGTTCTTC. It codes for CATAGLAGNEQFF.

The chain has TRBV2 and TRBJ1-1; 7 nucleotides align to TRBD1. Germline V gene lookup returns CDR1 SNHLY and CDR2 FYNNEI. The length of the CDR3 is 11 residues. With 6 bases clipped from V and 7 bases from J, the junction kept 2 bases outside the gene matches. DNA for the CDR3: TGTGCCAGCAGAGGGGACAGTGAAGCTTTCTTT. Encoded protein: CASRGDSEAFF.

The chain recombines TRBV20-1 with TRBJ1-1, with TRBD1 matching over 7 bases. The germline V gene has CDR1 DFQATT and CDR2 SNEGSKA (reference sequence). This CDR3 comprises 10 residues. The CDR3 loop reads CSLDRSEAFF. CDR3 sequence (DNA): TGCAGCCTGGACAGGTCTGAAGCTTTCTTT.

The V and J genes are TRBV12-3 or TRBV12-4 and TRBJ2-5; a possible D gene is TRBD1 (6 bases). CDR3 length: 15 residues. Deletions cut 5 bases from V and 4 bases from J, with 17 bases between. The CDR3 protein is CASSPLTEGGETQYF. The CDR3 DNA sequence: TGTGCCAGCAGTCCCCTGACGGAAGGGGGAGAGACCCAGTACTTC.